The clone carrying this T cell receptor (beta chain) was counted only a few times. This record comes from a study of T cell clonotyping in hematopoietic cell transplantation. The V end was cut by 5 bases, the J end by 7 bases, with 12 bases between. Per the germline V gene, CDR1 is SGHTA and CDR2 is FQGNSA. This CDR3 comprises 14 residues. TCRdb's copy holds only in-frame clones and misses some; the assay was immunoSEQ multiplex PCR. The table includes 15,000 or so clones, around 60% detected once. The input for sequencing was PBMCs, taken 30 days after allogeneic stem cell transplant. This chain uses TRBV7-2 with TRBJ1-6; D may be TRBD1 (5 bases). This receptor was taken from a male patient aged 50 or older who had an allogeneic stem cell transplant from an unrelated donor, so T cells may come from the graft donor. Some clones in this sample may be carry-over from other donors' samples. DNA for the CDR3: TGTGCCAGCAGCGCCGGGACTGGAAATTCACCCCTCCACTTT. Amino acids: CASSAGTGNSPLHF.